The present T cell receptor (beta chain) was sequenced within a study of shared clonotypes between healthy human individuals. General observations from the study: In this cohort, only blood was sampled, and tissue repertoires likely differ.

Concerning this clone itself: As yet, its antigen is unknown.

CDR3 size: 18 residues. The germline gives CDR1 SGHNT, CDR2 YENEEA. J was trimmed by 5 bases and V by 5 bases; bases with no gene match: 12. TCRdb keeps only in-frame clones here, not all; method: immunoSEQ multiplex PCR. This sample has 2 million to 2.5 million clones, with just over 90% found just once. This clonotype was sampled from a man aged 18 to 30 in good health. Some clones in this sample may be carry-over from other donors' samples. The chain carries TRBV11-3 and TRBJ2-2, with TRBD2 matching over 12 bases. The sample consisted of naive CD4+ T cells from PBMCs. Subset described: CD45RA+ positively selected. Written as DNA, the CDR3 is TGTGCCAGCAGCCCTAGTCGGTCTACTAGCGGGGGGACCGGGGAGCTGTTTTTT. Translation: CASSPSRSTSGGTGELFF.